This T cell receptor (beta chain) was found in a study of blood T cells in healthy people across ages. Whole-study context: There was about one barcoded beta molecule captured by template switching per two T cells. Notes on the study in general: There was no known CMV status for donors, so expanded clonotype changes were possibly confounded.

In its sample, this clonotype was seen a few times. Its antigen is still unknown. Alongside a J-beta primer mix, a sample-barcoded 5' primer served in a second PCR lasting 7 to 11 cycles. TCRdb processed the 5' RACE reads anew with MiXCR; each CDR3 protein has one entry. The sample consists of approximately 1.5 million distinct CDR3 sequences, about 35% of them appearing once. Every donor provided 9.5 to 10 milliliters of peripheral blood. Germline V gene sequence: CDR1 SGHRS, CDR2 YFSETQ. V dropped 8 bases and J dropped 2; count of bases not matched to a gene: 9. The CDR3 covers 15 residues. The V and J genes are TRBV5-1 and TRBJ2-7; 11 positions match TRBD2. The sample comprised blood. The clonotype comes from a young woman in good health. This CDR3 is CARGTGTSGTYEQYF. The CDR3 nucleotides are TGCGCCAGAGGTACCGGGACTAGCGGCACCTACGAGCAGTACTTC.